The 20 T cell receptor beta chains listed next were all sequenced from one sample in a study of blood T cells in healthy people across ages. For the second PCR, which ran for roughly 6 to 12 cycles, a sample-barcoded 5' primer and a J-beta primer mix were used. TCRdb analysed the 5' RACE reads with MiXCR anew, one entry per CDR3 protein. The sample includes fewer than 800,000 distinct CDR3 sequences, 20% to 25% of them seen just once. Material for sequencing was blood. These receptors all come from a man aged 65 to 79 in good health.

This clonotype was seen only once. A read error may explain this, as a much larger clone is one base away. The chain employs TRBV7-3 and TRBJ2-2, with D perhaps matching TRBD1 or TRBD2 (5 bases each). The length of the CDR3 is 14 residues. CDR1 and CDR2 (germline): SGHTA, FQGTGA. Trimming left V 2 bases short and J 6 bases short, with 10 bases between. The CDR3 spells CASSLYRGAGELFF. The CDR3 bases are TGTGCCAGCAGCTTATATAGAGGGGCCGGGGAGCTGTTTTTT.

In its sample, this clonotype was seen a few times. The rearrangement joins TRBV9 to TRBJ1-3; D possibly corresponds to TRBD1 (5 bases). V was shortened by 3 bases and J by 0 bases, with 10 bases between the two germline ends. There are 15 residues in the CDR3. Germline V gives CDR1 SGDLS, CDR2 YYNGEE. This CDR3 reads CASSETEYSGNTIYF. DNA of the CDR3: TGTGCCAGCAGCGAGACAGAATACTCTGGAAACACCATATATTTT.

This rearrangement joins TRBV27 to TRBJ1-5; a weak D match, TRBD1 (6 bases). This CDR3 is 13 amino acids long. The germline CDR1 and CDR2 sequences are MNHEY and SMNVEV (reference sequence). Trimming shortened V by 3 bases and J by 6 bases, and 9 bases separated the two germline ends. The CDR3 nucleotides are TGTGCCAGCAGTTTTAGGGGGGGTCAGCCCCAGCATTTT. Translated, it gives CASSFRGGQPQHF.

The chain uses TRBV12-3 or TRBV12-4 and TRBJ2-5, with 8 nucleotides matching TRBD2. The CDR3 is 15 amino acids. After removal of 3 bases from V and 13 bases from J, the junction contained 16 bases not matched to a gene. As DNA, the CDR3 is TGTGCCAGCAGTTTGTCACTAGCGGTTTCTCCAGAGAGGTACTTC. Its protein is CASSLSLAVSPERYF.

This clonotype has ten or more counts. The CDR3 nucleotides are TGTGCCAGCATCCCACAGGGGGCGCGGGCTATAGATACGCAGTATTTT. Amino acid sequence: CASIPQGARAIDTQYF. The V call is TRBV5-8, the J call TRBJ2-3; 9 nucleotides line up with TRBD1. CDR1 SGHTS and CDR2 YDEGEE come from the germline V gene. V was pared by 6 bases and J by 5 bases, with 13 bases of the junction left unmatched. CDR3 length: 16 residues.

CDR3 sequence reads: CASKRDRAGNQPQHF. CDR3 nucleotides: TGTGCCAGCAAAAGGGACAGGGCTGGCAATCAGCCCCAGCATTTT. This sequence joins TRBV6-1 and TRBJ1-5, with 9 bases aligning to TRBD1. This CDR3 region has 15 residues. In germline, CDR1 is MNHNS, CDR2 SASEGT. J lost 2 bases, V lost 7 bases, and 6 bases had no gene match.

The chain has TRBV20-1 and TRBJ2-4; D might be TRBD1 (5 bases). CDR1 and CDR2 from the germline V gene are DFQATT and SNEGSKA (reference sequence). The V gene lost 3 bases and the J gene lost 8 bases, with 17 bases spanning the gap. This CDR3 contains 14 residues. The DNA of the CDR3 is TGCAGTGCTAGTGGTCGTCAGGGCGAGGACATTCAGTACTTC. As protein: CSASGRQGEDIQYF.

The J gene is TRBJ1-5, the V gene TRBV27, with unresolved D. The CDR3 has 15 residues. V lost 4 bases and J lost 0, with 10 bases in between. CDR1 and CDR2 from the germline V gene are MNHEY and SMNVEV (reference sequence). CDR3 bases: TGTGCCAGCAGTTCCCTAAGGAATAGCAATCAGCCCCAGCATTTT. Translating gives CASSSLRNSNQPQHF.

This clonotype was observed a few times. CDR3 amino acids: CASSLESGVEANEQFF. The CDR3 DNA reads TGTGCCAGCAGCTTAGAGTCGGGAGTAGAGGCCAATGAGCAGTTCTTC. The chain has TRBV7-8 and TRBJ2-1; D is perhaps TRBD2 (6 bases). The CDR3 sequence is 16 residues long. CDR1 is SGHVS and CDR2 is FQNEAQ in the germline V gene. The V end was cut by 1 base, the J end by 6 bases, with 16 bases between.

This clonotype was detected a few times. This chain uses TRBV7-3 with TRBJ2-5; D is unresolved. V dropped 5 bases and J dropped 5 bases, with 12 bases sitting between them. CDR3 length equals 13 residues. Germline V gene data show CDR1 as SGHTA and CDR2 as FQGTGA. The CDR3, as DNA: TGTGCCAGCAGCCCCATACCAAGGGAGACCCAGTACTTC. Amino acids: CASSPIPRETQYF.

At least ten counts were recorded for this clonotype. The chain couples TRBV5-1 to TRBJ2-7, with TRBD1 matching 8 bases. The CDR3 contains 14 residues. V lost 4 bases to trimming and J lost 2 bases; unmatched junction nucleotides: 5. Germline V gene lookup returns CDR1 SGHRS and CDR2 YFSETQ. DNA of the CDR3: TGCGCCAGCAGCCCCAGGGGGCTTGCCTACGAGCAGTACTTC. This gives the protein CASSPRGLAYEQYF.

This clonotype appeared many times. This rearrangement joins TRBV18 to TRBJ2-1; 10 bases agree with TRBD2. This CDR3 contains 16 residues. The V segment lost 2 bases and the J segment 6 bases; nucleotides outside the gene matches: 7. Germline V CDR1 and CDR2: KGHSH, LQKENI. The CDR3 is CASSPGLAAMGNEQFF. The CDR3 nucleotides read TGTGCCAGCTCACCAGGACTAGCGGCCATGGGCAATGAGCAGTTCTTC.

To note about this clonotype: Germline is not matched at one junction end, which may reflect a read error. The chain employs TRBV7-2 and TRBJ2-1; TRBD2 agrees at 11 bases. Germline V gene data show CDR1 as SGHTA and CDR2 as FQGNSA. This CDR3 comprises 15 residues. In nucleotides, the CDR3 is TGTGCCGGCAGCTTAGCTAGCGGGAGGAGTGATGAGCAGTTCTTC. This codes for CAGSLASGRSDEQFF.

This clonotype was counted many times. The V and J genes are TRBV20-1 and TRBJ2-5; D uncertain. CDR3 length equals 14 residues. Deletions cut 0 bases from V and 5 bases from J, with 13 bases between. Germline-derived CDR1 and CDR2 are DFQATT and SNEGSKA (reference sequence). The CDR3 sequence is CSARDRAGWETQYF. In DNA, the CDR3 is TGCAGTGCTAGAGATCGGGCAGGCTGGGAGACCCAGTACTTC.

There are a few counts of this clonotype. V usage is TRBV27 and J usage is TRBJ1-2; 7 nucleotides line up with TRBD1. Germline V gene sequence: CDR1 MNHEY, CDR2 SMNVEV (reference sequence). This CDR3 spans 13 amino acids. J gave up 7 bases and V 3 bases, and 5 bases lay outside the gene matches. Here the CDR3 reads CASSFGRGSGYTF. The CDR3 DNA reads TGTGCCAGCAGTTTTGGCAGGGGGTCTGGCTACACCTTC.

This clonotype was observed a few times. The V and J genes are TRBV29-1 and TRBJ2-7; 8 nucleotides agree with TRBD1. CDR1 and CDR2 (germline): SQVTM, ANQGSEA. V dropped 7 bases and J dropped 6; count of bases not matched to a gene: 5. The CDR3 length is 11 residues. The CDR3 loop is CSATGVVEQYF. The DNA for the CDR3 is TGCAGCGCGACAGGGGTGGTCGAGCAGTACTTC.

The V call is TRBV7-9, the J call TRBJ1-4; 8 bases agree with TRBD1. The CDR3 has 15 residues. The germline gives CDR1 SEHNR, CDR2 FQNEAQ (reference sequence). J was trimmed by 3 bases and V by 5 bases; bases with no gene match: 5. The CDR3 region is CASSTTGASNEKLFF. CDR3 coding DNA: TGTGCCAGCAGCACGACAGGGGCTTCTAATGAAAAACTGTTTTTT. Together with reference TRBV7-9 and TRBJ1-4, the CDR3 gives the full variable domain: DTGVSQNPRHKITKRGQNVTFRCDPISEHNRLYWYRQTLGQGPEFLTYFQNEAQLEKSRLLSDRFSAERPKGSFSTLEIQRTEQGDSAMYLCASSTTGASNEKLFFGSGTQLSVL.

V is TRBV7-3 and J is TRBJ2-7; a possible D gene is TRBD2 (6 bases). Germline V gives CDR1 SGHTA, CDR2 FQGTGA. The CDR3 spans 12 residues. The V gene lost 4 bases and the J gene lost 6 bases, with 10 bases spanning the gap. CDR3 in amino acids: CASSSSGVEQYF. The CDR3, as DNA: TGTGCCAGCAGCTCCTCGGGGGTCGAGCAGTACTTC.

The sample holds a few counts of this clonotype. Here the CDR3 reads CASSPTPAVPYNEQFF. Here the CDR3 DNA reads TGCGCCAGCAGCCCCACCCCAGCGGTACCCTACAATGAGCAGTTCTTC. The rearrangement uses TRBV5-1 and TRBJ2-1, with D tentatively TRBD2 (5 bases). This CDR3 is 16 amino acids long. Germline V CDR1 and CDR2: SGHRS, YFSETQ. Trimming pared 4 bases from V and 2 bases from J, leaving 16 bases between.

This clonotype appeared once. Since a much larger clone is just one base distant, this may be a read error. V is TRBV28 and J is TRBJ2-7; D is undetermined. CDR1 and CDR2 from the germline V gene are MDHEN and SYDVKM. Trimming stripped 7 bases from V and 4 bases from J, with 8 bases between. CDR3 length: 11 residues. The CDR3 loop is CASNQCYEQYF. The CDR3 DNA reads as TGTGCCAGCAATCAGTGTTACGAGCAGTACTTC. The variable domain in full, completed from reference TRBV28 and TRBJ2-7, reads DVKVTQSSRYLVKRTGEKVFLECVQDMDHENMFWYRQDPGLGLRLIYFSYDVKMKEKGDIPEGYSVSREKKERFSLILESASTNQTSMYLCASNQCYEQYFGPGTRLTVT.